Below, 23 T cell receptor beta chains from the same sample are listed, as sequenced in a study of OX40 agonist ivuxolimab in advanced cancers. Assay: immunoSEQ multiplex PCR; the TCRdb copy retains only in-frame clones and omits some. Of approximately 80,000 clones in the sample, roughly 85% are singletons; the top ten hold about 0.6%. The sample here was CD4+ or CD8+ T cells sorted from blood, taken in a trial of the OX40 agonist ivuxolimab. The origin of the receptors is an adult with an advanced solid tumor such as melanoma, head and neck, liver or kidney cancer.

This chain uses TRBV6-4 with TRBJ1-5; D gene ambiguous. The CDR3 runs 13 residues. Germline V lookup: CDR1 MRHNA, CDR2 SNTAGT. V was pared by 4 bases and J by 5 bases, with 9 bases between. The CDR3 DNA follows: TGTGCCAGCAGTGTTGAGGAAGATCAGCCCCAGCATTTT. Its protein is CASSVEEDQPQHF.

This clone was seen once. V and J are TRBV18 and TRBJ1-2; 7 bases match TRBD1. CDR3 length equals 15 residues. V was clipped by 2 bases and J by 8 bases; unmatched bases: 11. The V gene's germline CDR1 is KGHSH and CDR2 LQKENI. The CDR3 region has the DNA TGTGCCAGCTCACCAGATCTACAGGGGACGGAAGGCTACACCTTC. Protein: CASSPDLQGTEGYTF. The complete variable domain, with remaining parts taken from reference TRBV18 and TRBJ1-2, reads NAGVMQNPRHLVRRRGQEARLRCSPMKGHSHVYWYRQLPEEGLKFMVYLQKENIIDESGMPKERFSAEFPKEGPSILRIQQVVRGDSAAYFCASSPDLQGTEGYTFGSGTRLTVV.

V usage is TRBV6-1 and J usage is TRBJ2-7; maybe TRBD1 (8 bases). This CDR3 region has 15 residues. CDR1 and CDR2 (germline): MNHNS, SASEGT. The V gene lost 0 bases and the J gene lost 4 bases, with 13 bases spanning the gap. For the CDR3, the DNA is TGTGCCAGCAGTGAAGCAACAGGGGGGGGGTACGAGCAGTACTTC. Its translation is CASSEATGGGYEQYF.

This clone was counted once. The V and J genes are TRBV2 and TRBJ2-4; unclear D gene. CDR3 size: 13 residues. CDR1 and CDR2 from the germline V gene are SNHLY and FYNNEI. Trimming took 3 bases from V and 5 from J, leaving 8 bases between them. CDR3 DNA: TGTGCCAGCAGTGATGGGGTAGAAAACATTCAGTACTTC. Translated, it gives CASSDGVENIQYF. Complete variable domain (other parts from reference TRBV2 and TRBJ2-4): EPEVTQTPSHQVTQMGQEVILRCVPISNHLYFYWYRQILGQKVEFLVSFYNNEISEKSEIFDDQFSVERPDGSNFTLKIRSTKLEDSAMYFCASSDGVENIQYFGAGTRLSVL.

This chain joins TRBV5-6 and TRBJ2-1; 8 nucleotides line up with TRBD2. V was clipped by 1 base and J by 4 bases; unmatched bases: 4. Germline V gene sequence: CDR1 SGHDT, CDR2 YYEEEE. CDR3 length: 15 residues. CDR3 residues: CASSLIAGSYNEQFF. CDR3 DNA sequence: TGTGCCAGCAGCTTGATAGCGGGGAGTTACAATGAGCAGTTCTTC.

This clone has more than one count but fewer than ten. The chain couples TRBV4-1 to TRBJ1-1; D is possibly TRBD1 (5 bases). Per germline, CDR1 MGHRA and CDR2 YSYEKL. Trimming left V 3 bases short and J 2 bases short, with 22 bases between. The CDR3 length is 18 residues. The CDR3 region has the DNA TGCGCCAGCAGCCAGCCCCGGGACCGAGCCTTAGTCAACACTGAAGCTTTCTTT. Translation: CASSQPRDRALVNTEAFF.

V is TRBV7-8 and J is TRBJ1-1; a possible D gene is TRBD1 (6 bases). Trimming pared 8 bases from V and 8 bases from J, leaving 12 bases between. This CDR3 comprises 11 residues. Germline V gene sequence: CDR1 SGHVS, CDR2 FQNEAQ. CDR3 residues: CASGITGEAFF. DNA of the CDR3: TGTGCCAGCGGTATAACAGGGGAAGCTTTCTTT.

V gene TRBV18 combines with J gene TRBJ2-2, with D perhaps being TRBD1 or TRBD2 (5 bases each). V gave up 3 bases and J gave up 7 bases, with 9 bases separating them. Germline CDR1 KGHSH, CDR2 LQKENI. This CDR3 contains 13 residues. The CDR3 sequence: CASSPQGRGELFF. DNA for the CDR3: TGTGCCAGCTCACCGCAGGGACGCGGGGAGCTGTTTTTT.

The V call is TRBV4-1, the J call TRBJ1-5; perhaps TRBD1 as D (5 bases). Germline CDR1 is MGHRA and CDR2 is YSYEKL. The CDR3 sequence is 15 residues long. Trimming took off 1 base at V and 4 bases at J, with 11 bases between the two ends. In DNA form, the CDR3 reads TGCGCCAGCAGCCAAGTAGGCAGGGAAAATCAGCCCCAGCATTTT. Translated, it gives CASSQVGRENQPQHF.

Only a few counts were recorded for this clone. The chain couples TRBV5-1 to TRBJ1-1; weak D call: TRBD1 (5 bases). V shed 3 bases and J shed 5 bases, with 14 bases lying between them. The germline V gene encodes CDR1 SGHRS and CDR2 YFSETQ. The CDR3 consists of 14 residues. The CDR3 sequence is CASSSTLGGTEAFF. CDR3 DNA: TGCGCCAGCAGCTCTACCTTGGGGGGGACTGAAGCTTTCTTT. The full variable domain, its missing parts supplied by reference TRBV5-1 and TRBJ1-1, is KAGVTQTPRYLIKTRGQQVTLSCSPISGHRSVSWYQQTPGQGLQFLFEYFSETQRNKGNFPGRFSGRQFSNSRSEMNVSTLELGDSALYLCASSSTLGGTEAFFGQGTRLTVV.

The V gene is TRBV18, the J gene TRBJ1-4; D might be TRBD1 (6 bases). V gave up 6 bases and J gave up 7 bases, with 12 bases separating them. This CDR3 has 13 amino acids. The germline V gene has CDR1 KGHSH and CDR2 LQKENI. This CDR3 reads CASSPTGGEKLFF. CDR3 sequence (DNA): TGTGCCAGCTCGCCGACAGGCGGTGAAAAACTGTTTTTT.

The chain is built from TRBV4-2 and TRBJ2-1; 11 positions agree with TRBD2. V lost 0 bases and J lost 4; bases outside the gene matches: 5. The CDR3 covers 17 residues. Germline CDR1 is LGHNA and CDR2 is YNFKEQ. The CDR3 nucleotides are TGTGCCAGCAGCCAAGATGTAGCTAGCGGGGGGTACAATGAGCAGTTCTTC. Protein sequence: CASSQDVASGGYNEQFF.

The gene calls are TRBV12-5 and TRBJ1-1; D gene unclear. Germline values: CDR1 LGHNT, CDR2 FRNRAP. This CDR3 comprises 12 residues. Trimming took off 1 base at V and 11 bases at J, with 11 bases between the two ends. CDR3 coding DNA: TGTGCTAGTGGTTTGGACAGTTCGCGGGCTTTCTTT. This encodes CASGLDSSRAFF.

The chain carries TRBV6-5 and TRBJ2-5, with a weak D call TRBD2 (6 bases). This CDR3 has 14 residues. Germline V CDR1 and CDR2: MNHEY, SVGAGI. Trimming took 7 bases from V and 7 from J, leaving 19 bases between them. The CDR3 is CASTERWDSRTQYF. CDR3 nucleotide sequence: TGTGCCAGCACTGAACGTTGGGACTCAAGGACCCAGTACTTC.

This clone was seen just once. This chain connects TRBV5-1 to TRBJ1-4; 7 nucleotides align to TRBD1. This CDR3 is 16 amino acids long. CDR1 SGHRS and CDR2 YFSETQ come from the germline V gene. Trimming at V came to 0 bases and at J to 4 bases, leaving 6 bases not matched to a gene. Here the CDR3 DNA reads TGCGCCAGCAGCTTGGGGACACGACAGGGTAATGAAAAACTGTTTTTT. Amino acids: CASSLGTRQGNEKLFF.

The gene calls are TRBV11-2 and TRBJ2-7; D not certain. The CDR3 contains 14 residues. V was pared by 6 bases and J by 2 bases, with 14 bases between. Germline lookup yields CDR1 SGHAT and CDR2 FQNNGV. CDR3 sequence reads: CASRLHENPYEQYF. CDR3 nucleotide sequence: TGTGCCAGCAGGTTGCATGAAAACCCCTACGAGCAGTACTTC.

This clone has only one observation. The rearrangement joins TRBV6-6 to TRBJ1-4; D gene ambiguous. The CDR3 is made up of 13 amino acids. The V gene lost 4 bases and the J gene lost 8 bases, with 11 bases spanning the gap. Germline V gene lookup returns CDR1 MNHNY and CDR2 SVGAGI (reference sequence). CDR3 in amino acids: CASSSGVREKLFF. CDR3 nucleotides: TGTGCCAGCAGTTCCGGGGTTCGAGAAAAACTGTTTTTT.

The J gene is TRBJ1-4, the V gene TRBV4-3; a weak D match, TRBD1 (5 bases). Germline loops: CDR1 LGHNA, CDR2 YSLEER. Trimming took 0 bases from V and 10 from J, leaving 24 bases between them. The CDR3 spans 18 residues. The CDR3 region is CASSQDLFGNTAGGKLFF. The CDR3 DNA reads TGCGCCAGCAGCCAAGACCTATTTGGTAACACGGCGGGGGGAAAACTGTTTTTT.

The V and J genes are TRBV7-8 and TRBJ2-5; no reliable D call. This CDR3 spans 13 amino acids. Germline V gene data show CDR1 as SGHVS and CDR2 as FQNEAQ. Between the trimmed V and J ends, which lost 10 bases and 0 bases, there was a span of 12 bases. CDR3 DNA: TGTGCCACCTCGGCACAGAACCAAGAGACCCAGTACTTC. It specifies CATSAQNQETQYF.

The V and J genes are TRBV6-5 and TRBJ2-3, with D uncertain. Germline V gives CDR1 MNHEY, CDR2 SVGAGI. Trimming left V 1 base short and J 9 bases short, with 11 bases between. This CDR3 region has 13 residues. The CDR3 is CASSYYLDDTQYF. CDR3 coding DNA: TGTGCCAGCAGTTACTACCTAGACGACACGCAGTATTTT.

The chain carries TRBV5-1 and TRBJ1-2, with a possible D match to TRBD1 (5 bases). The CDR3 totals 14 residues. V was shortened by 5 bases and J by 7 bases, with 18 bases between the two germline ends. Germline CDR1 reads SGHRS; CDR2 reads YFSETQ. The chain's CDR3 is CASSFRGTGPGYTF. As DNA, the CDR3 is TGCGCCAGCAGTTTTCGGGGCACGGGTCCTGGCTACACCTTC. Based on the CDR3 plus reference TRBV5-1 and TRBJ1-2, the full variable domain is KAGVTQTPRYLIKTRGQQVTLSCSPISGHRSVSWYQQTPGQGLQFLFEYFSETQRNKGNFPGRFSGRQFSNSRSEMNVSTLELGDSALYLCASSFRGTGPGYTFGSGTRLTVV.

This chain uses TRBV5-6 with TRBJ2-7, with D maybe TRBD1 (6 bases). Germline V gene sequence: CDR1 SGHDT, CDR2 YYEEEE. Trimming removed 0 bases from V and 2 bases from J, with 15 bases in between. The CDR3 is 16 amino acids. CDR3 region: CASSLVPTGATYEQYF. The CDR3 DNA is TGTGCCAGCAGCTTGGTCCCGACAGGTGCCACCTACGAGCAGTACTTC.

The rearrangement links TRBV5-1 to TRBJ2-7, with TRBD1 as a possible D gene (6 bases). V lost 7 bases and J lost 5, with 16 bases in between. Looked up from germline, CDR1 is SGHRS and CDR2 is YFSETQ. The CDR3 is 13 amino acids. CDR3 in DNA: TGCGCCAGCTCCCTGAGGAACAGGGACGAGCAGTACTTC. Its translation: CASSLRNRDEQYF.